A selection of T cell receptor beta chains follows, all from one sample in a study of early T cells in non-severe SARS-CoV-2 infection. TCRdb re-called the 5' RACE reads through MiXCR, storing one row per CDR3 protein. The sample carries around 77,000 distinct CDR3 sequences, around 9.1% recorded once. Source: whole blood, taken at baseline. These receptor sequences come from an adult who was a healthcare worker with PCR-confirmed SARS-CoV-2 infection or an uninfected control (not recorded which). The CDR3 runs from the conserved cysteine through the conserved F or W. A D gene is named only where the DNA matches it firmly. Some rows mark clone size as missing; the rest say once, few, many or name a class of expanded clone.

cdr3_aa: CASSPGLLNGELFF
cdr3_nt: TGTGCCAGCAGCCCGGGACTTCTTAACGGGGAGCTGTTTTTT
j_call: TRBJ2-2
d_call: .
v_call: TRBV3-1
clone_size: .

cdr3_aa: CASSQGLGELRPYNEQFF
cdr3_nt: TGCGCCAGCAGCCAAGGTCTTGGGGAACTTCGACCCTACAATGAGCAGTTCTTC
j_call: TRBJ2-1
d_call: .
v_call: TRBV4-3
clone_size: .

cdr3_aa: CASSTTGAGELFF
cdr3_nt: TGTGCCAGTAGTACGACAGGTGCCGGGGAGCTGTTTTTT
j_call: TRBJ2-2
d_call: .
v_call: TRBV19
clone_size: many

cdr3_aa: CATSRDGVNSPLHF
cdr3_nt: TGTGCCACCAGCAGAGATGGAGTCAATTCACCCCTCCACTTT
j_call: TRBJ1-6
d_call: .
v_call: TRBV15
clone_size: .

cdr3_aa: CSARRGTSTDTQYF
cdr3_nt: TGCAGTGCTAGAAGGGGCACAAGCACAGATACGCAGTATTTT
j_call: TRBJ2-3
d_call: .
v_call: TRBV20-1
clone_size: few

cdr3_aa: CASSGPGHQNTGELFF
cdr3_nt: TGCGCCAGCAGCGGACCGGGACATCAGAACACCGGGGAGCTGTTTTTT
j_call: TRBJ2-2
d_call: .
v_call: TRBV5-1
clone_size: few

cdr3_aa: CSARGDPANEKLFF
cdr3_nt: TGCAGTGCTAGAGGGGACCCGGCTAATGAAAAACTGTTTTTT
j_call: TRBJ1-4
d_call: .
v_call: TRBV20-1
clone_size: .

cdr3_aa: CASSRIFGTAPYEQYF
cdr3_nt: TGCGCCAGCAGCAGGATCTTCGGGACAGCTCCCTACGAGCAGTACTTC
j_call: TRBJ2-7
d_call: TRBD1
v_call: TRBV5-1
clone_size: few

cdr3_aa: CASSQGRGQGGMNTEAFF
cdr3_nt: TGTGCCAGCAGCCAGGGTAGGGGACAGGGGGGTATGAACACTGAAGCTTTCTTT
j_call: TRBJ1-1
d_call: TRBD1
v_call: TRBV7-8
clone_size: many

cdr3_aa: CASSKAQGVTDTQYF
cdr3_nt: TGTGCCAGCAGCAAAGCGCAGGGTGTAACAGATACGCAGTATTTT
j_call: TRBJ2-3
d_call: .
v_call: TRBV21-1
clone_size: few

cdr3_aa: CASSTGQAGQPQHF
cdr3_nt: TGTGCCAGCAGTACGGGGCAGGCGGGCCAGCCCCAGCATTTT
j_call: TRBJ1-5
d_call: .
v_call: TRBV7-6
clone_size: few

cdr3_aa: CATSLEGSTDTQYF
cdr3_nt: TGTGCCACCTCACTAGAGGGGTCGACAGATACGCAGTATTTT
j_call: TRBJ2-3
d_call: .
v_call: TRBV7-9
clone_size: many

cdr3_aa: CASRGNSNQPQHF
cdr3_nt: TGTGCCAGCAGGGGAAATAGCAATCAGCCCCAGCATTTT
j_call: TRBJ1-5
d_call: .
v_call: TRBV27
clone_size: many

cdr3_aa: CASSQDEQGYGYTF
cdr3_nt: TGCGCCAGCAGCCAAGATGAACAGGGATATGGCTACACCTTC
j_call: TRBJ1-2
d_call: .
v_call: TRBV4-3
clone_size: many

cdr3_aa: CASSLGILGQPRSPLHF
cdr3_nt: TGTGCCAGCAGCTTGGGGATATTGGGACAGCCACGTTCACCCCTCCACTTT
j_call: TRBJ1-6
d_call: TRBD1
v_call: TRBV7-9
clone_size: many

cdr3_aa: CASSSPFSGDNEQFF
cdr3_nt: TGTGCCAGCAGTTCCCCCTTTAGCGGGGACAATGAGCAGTTCTTC
j_call: TRBJ2-1
d_call: TRBD2
v_call: TRBV6-2/TRBV6-3
clone_size: .

cdr3_aa: CASSQDGAGLNEKLFF
cdr3_nt: TGCGCCAGCAGCCAAGATGGAGCAGGTCTTAATGAAAAACTGTTTTTT
j_call: TRBJ1-4
d_call: .
v_call: TRBV4-1
clone_size: .

cdr3_aa: CASRRAGGAQEQYF
cdr3_nt: TGTGCCAGCAGAAGGGCAGGGGGCGCGCAAGAGCAGTACTTC
j_call: TRBJ2-7
d_call: TRBD1
v_call: TRBV25-1
clone_size: few

cdr3_aa: CASSLAAAQNTEAFF
cdr3_nt: TGTGCCAGCAGCTTAGCCGCGGCACAGAACACTGAAGCTTTCTTT
j_call: TRBJ1-1
d_call: .
v_call: TRBV11-2
clone_size: few

cdr3_aa: CASSQADTPNQPQHF
cdr3_nt: TGCGCCAGCAGCCAAGCGGACACCCCGAATCAGCCCCAGCATTTT
j_call: TRBJ1-5
d_call: .
v_call: TRBV4-3
clone_size: few

cdr3_aa: CAWSSSGLRAEAFF
cdr3_nt: TGTGCCTGGAGCTCCTCGGGCCTTCGGGCTGAAGCTTTCTTT
j_call: TRBJ1-1
d_call: .
v_call: TRBV30
clone_size: many

cdr3_aa: CASSQGSRPNTGELFF
cdr3_nt: TGTGCCAGCAGCCAAGGAAGCCGACCGAACACCGGGGAGCTGTTTTTT
j_call: TRBJ2-2
d_call: .
v_call: TRBV14
clone_size: .

cdr3_aa: CASRDSPYDEQYF
cdr3_nt: TGTGCCAGTCGGGACAGTCCCTACGACGAGCAGTACTTC
j_call: TRBJ2-7
d_call: TRBD1
v_call: TRBV18
clone_size: few

cdr3_aa: CASSQVRSSQGGARNEQFF
cdr3_nt: TGCGCCAGCAGCCAAGTTCGATCGTCTCAGGGGGGGGCTCGGAATGAGCAGTTCTTC
j_call: TRBJ2-1
d_call: .
v_call: TRBV4-3
clone_size: few

cdr3_aa: CASSSRRASNTGELFF
cdr3_nt: TGTGCCAGCAGCTCCCGGCGAGCCTCGAACACCGGGGAGCTGTTTTTT
j_call: TRBJ2-2
d_call: .
v_call: TRBV11-3
clone_size: .

cdr3_aa: CSARDSGTGAAVTF
cdr3_nt: TGCAGTGCTCGAGATTCCGGGACAGGGGCCGCGGTGACTTTC
j_call: TRBJ2-6
d_call: TRBD1
v_call: TRBV20-1
clone_size: many

cdr3_aa: CASSQGLAAVDEQFF
cdr3_nt: TGTGCCAGCAGCCAGGGACTAGCGGCGGTCGATGAGCAGTTCTTC
j_call: TRBJ2-1
d_call: TRBD2
v_call: TRBV4-2
clone_size: .

cdr3_aa: CASSFHGADLDTQYF
cdr3_nt: TGTGCCAGCAGTTTTCACGGCGCGGATCTAGATACGCAGTATTTT
j_call: TRBJ2-3
d_call: .
v_call: TRBV12-3/TRBV12-4
clone_size: few

cdr3_aa: CASSSDRRGTIYF
cdr3_nt: TGTGCCAGCAGCTCGGACAGGCGGGGCACCATATATTTT
j_call: TRBJ1-3
d_call: TRBD1
v_call: TRBV7-2
clone_size: many

cdr3_aa: CASSQGYGSYEQYF
cdr3_nt: TGCGCCAGCAGCCAAGGATACGGCTCCTACGAGCAGTACTTC
j_call: TRBJ2-7
d_call: .
v_call: TRBV4-3
clone_size: few

cdr3_aa: CASSTRQGQVNEQFF
cdr3_nt: TGTGCCAGCAGCACGCGTCAAGGACAGGTAAATGAGCAGTTCTTC
j_call: TRBJ2-1
d_call: TRBD1
v_call: TRBV11-2
clone_size: .

cdr3_aa: CAWSVGTSGGEKLFF
cdr3_nt: TGTGCCTGGAGTGTAGGAACCTCAGGTGGTGAAAAACTGTTTTTT
j_call: TRBJ1-4
d_call: .
v_call: TRBV30
clone_size: few

cdr3_aa: CATSDHTSGFTGELFF
cdr3_nt: TGTGCCACCAGTGATCACACTAGCGGGTTCACCGGGGAGCTGTTTTTT
j_call: TRBJ2-2
d_call: TRBD2
v_call: TRBV24-1
clone_size: many

cdr3_aa: CASSSNARQGGNSPLHF
cdr3_nt: TGTGCCAGCAGTTCTAACGCCCGACAGGGGGGGAATTCACCCCTCCACTTT
j_call: TRBJ1-6
d_call: TRBD1
v_call: TRBV6-5
clone_size: few

cdr3_aa: CASSTRGELFF
cdr3_nt: TGCGCCAGCAGTACTAGAGGGGAGCTGTTTTTT
j_call: TRBJ2-2
d_call: .
v_call: TRBV10-2
clone_size: many

cdr3_aa: CASSQEKGNSVINSPLHF
cdr3_nt: TGCGCCAGCAGCCAAGAAAAAGGGAACAGCGTGATTAATTCACCCCTCCACTTT
j_call: TRBJ1-6
d_call: .
v_call: TRBV4-1
clone_size: few

cdr3_aa: CATSEAGGPGNNQYF
cdr3_nt: TGTGCCACCAGTGAGGCGGGGGGGCCGGGAAACAATCAGTACTTC
j_call: TRBJ2-4
d_call: TRBD2
v_call: TRBV24-1
clone_size: .

cdr3_aa: CASSLGVGGAPDTQYF
cdr3_nt: TGTGCCAGCAGCTTAGGTGTCGGGGGGGCCCCAGATACGCAGTATTTT
j_call: TRBJ2-3
d_call: TRBD2
v_call: TRBV7-2
clone_size: .

cdr3_aa: CASSLEGTGPYEQYF
cdr3_nt: TGTGCCAGCTCCCTAGAAGGGACAGGGCCCTACGAGCAGTACTTC
j_call: TRBJ2-7
d_call: TRBD1
v_call: TRBV18
clone_size: many

cdr3_aa: CASSFPLAGTQYF
cdr3_nt: TGTGCCAGCAGCTTCCCCCTAGCGGGGACCCAGTACTTC
j_call: TRBJ2-5
d_call: TRBD2
v_call: TRBV11-3
clone_size: many

cdr3_aa: CASSDIGQDAYEQYF
cdr3_nt: TGTGCCAGCAGCGATATCGGACAGGACGCCTACGAGCAGTACTTC
j_call: TRBJ2-7
d_call: TRBD1
v_call: TRBV11-2
clone_size: .

cdr3_aa: CASSPRAGGPLMNTEAFF
cdr3_nt: TGCGCCAGCAGCCCAAGAGCGGGGGGGCCACTCATGAACACTGAAGCTTTCTTT
j_call: TRBJ1-1
d_call: .
v_call: TRBV5-1
clone_size: .

cdr3_aa: CASSLSRQNGYTF
cdr3_nt: TGTGCCAGCAGCCTATCCCGACAGAACGGCTACACCTTC
j_call: TRBJ1-2
d_call: .
v_call: TRBV7-8
clone_size: .

cdr3_aa: CASSPQRGTTDTQYF
cdr3_nt: TGTGCCAGCAGCCCCCAGCGGGGGACCACAGATACGCAGTATTTT
j_call: TRBJ2-3
d_call: TRBD2
v_call: TRBV11-2
clone_size: .

cdr3_aa: CAISEWDSRSYNEQFF
cdr3_nt: TGTGCCATCAGTGAATGGGACAGCCGATCCTACAATGAGCAGTTCTTC
j_call: TRBJ2-1
d_call: TRBD1
v_call: TRBV10-3
clone_size: many

cdr3_aa: CASTRDRGSNQPQHF
cdr3_nt: TGTGCCAGCACGAGGGACAGGGGAAGCAATCAGCCCCAGCATTTT
j_call: TRBJ1-5
d_call: TRBD1
v_call: TRBV6-1
clone_size: few

cdr3_aa: CASKKGQRMNTEAFF
cdr3_nt: TGTGCCAGCAAAAAAGGACAGAGAATGAACACTGAAGCTTTCTTT
j_call: TRBJ1-1
d_call: .
v_call: TRBV27
clone_size: .

cdr3_aa: CASKGYNEQFF
cdr3_nt: TGTGCCAGCAAAGGATACAATGAGCAGTTCTTC
j_call: TRBJ2-1
d_call: .
v_call: TRBV7-2
clone_size: large

cdr3_aa: CASSPRKGGSSYNSPLHF
cdr3_nt: TGTGCCAGCAGCCCAAGAAAGGGGGGAAGCTCCTATAATTCACCCCTCCACTTT
j_call: TRBJ1-6
d_call: .
v_call: TRBV3-1
clone_size: .

cdr3_aa: CASSARFGQGDKLFF
cdr3_nt: TGTGCCAGCAGCGCGAGATTTGGACAGGGTGACAAACTGTTTTTT
j_call: TRBJ1-4
d_call: TRBD1
v_call: TRBV5-5
clone_size: few

cdr3_aa: CASSVMEEQYF
cdr3_nt: TGTGCCAGCTCGGTGATGGAGGAGCAGTACTTC
j_call: TRBJ2-7
d_call: .
v_call: TRBV18
clone_size: many

cdr3_aa: CASSSQGYLGDTQYF
cdr3_nt: TGTGCCAGCAGTTCTCAGGGCTACCTGGGAGATACGCAGTATTTT
j_call: TRBJ2-3
d_call: .
v_call: TRBV6-2/TRBV6-3
clone_size: few

cdr3_aa: CASSRTGAADYGYTF
cdr3_nt: TGTGCCAGCAGTCGGACAGGGGCAGCAGACTATGGCTACACCTTC
j_call: TRBJ1-2
d_call: TRBD1
v_call: TRBV28
clone_size: few

cdr3_aa: CAITLGAGGTGELFF
cdr3_nt: TGTGCCATCACCCTAGGAGCGGGGGGCACCGGGGAGCTGTTTTTT
j_call: TRBJ2-2
d_call: TRBD2
v_call: TRBV10-3
clone_size: many

cdr3_aa: CASGLDSNNEQFF
cdr3_nt: TGTGCTAGTGGCCTTGACAGTAACAATGAGCAGTTCTTC
j_call: TRBJ2-1
d_call: .
v_call: TRBV12-5
clone_size: many

cdr3_aa: CSASGTTTYNEQFF
cdr3_nt: TGCAGTGCTAGTGGGACTACGACCTACAATGAGCAGTTCTTC
j_call: TRBJ2-1
d_call: TRBD2
v_call: TRBV20-1
clone_size: few

cdr3_aa: CASSRAWTQETQYF
cdr3_nt: TGTGCCAGCAGCCGCGCGTGGACCCAAGAGACCCAGTACTTC
j_call: TRBJ2-5
d_call: .
v_call: TRBV2
clone_size: many

cdr3_aa: CASSSAGTGGADTQYF
cdr3_nt: TGTGCCAGCAGCTCGGCCGGGACAGGGGGAGCAGATACGCAGTATTTT
j_call: TRBJ2-3
d_call: TRBD1
v_call: TRBV11-2
clone_size: .

cdr3_aa: CASSQGRSQPQHF
cdr3_nt: TGCGCCAGCAGCCAAGGGAGGAGTCAGCCCCAGCATTTT
j_call: TRBJ1-5
d_call: .
v_call: TRBV4-1
clone_size: few

cdr3_aa: CASRTSRDGTYEQYF
cdr3_nt: TGCGCCAGCAGGACTTCACGGGACGGCACCTACGAGCAGTACTTC
j_call: TRBJ2-7
d_call: .
v_call: TRBV5-1
clone_size: few